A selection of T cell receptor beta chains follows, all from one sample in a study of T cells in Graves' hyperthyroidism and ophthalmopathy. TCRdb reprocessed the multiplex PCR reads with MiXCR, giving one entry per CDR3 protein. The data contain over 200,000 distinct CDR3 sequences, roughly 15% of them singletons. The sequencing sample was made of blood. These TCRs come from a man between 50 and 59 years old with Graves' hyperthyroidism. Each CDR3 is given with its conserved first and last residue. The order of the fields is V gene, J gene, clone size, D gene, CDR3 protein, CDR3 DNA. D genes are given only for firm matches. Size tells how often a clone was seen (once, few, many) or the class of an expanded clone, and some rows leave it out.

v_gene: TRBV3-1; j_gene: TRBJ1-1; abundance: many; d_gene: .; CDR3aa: CASRGTPTEAFF; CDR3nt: TGTGCCAGCCGGGGGACCCCCACTGAAGCTTTCTTT
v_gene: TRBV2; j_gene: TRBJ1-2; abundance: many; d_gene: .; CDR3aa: CASRTGVGGYTF; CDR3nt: TGTGCCAGCAGGACGGGCGTGGGAGGCTACACCTTC
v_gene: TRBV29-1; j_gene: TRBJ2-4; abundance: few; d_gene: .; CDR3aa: CSVDRGPGVQYF; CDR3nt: TGCAGCGTTGATAGGGGGCCGGGGGTTCAGTACTTC
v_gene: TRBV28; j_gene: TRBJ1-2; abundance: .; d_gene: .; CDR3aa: CASSSTMVNYGYTF; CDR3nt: TGTGCCAGCAGCTCTACCATGGTAAACTATGGCTACACCTTC
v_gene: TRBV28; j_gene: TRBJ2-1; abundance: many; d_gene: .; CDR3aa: CASSLSHNEQFF; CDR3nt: TGTGCCAGCAGTTTAAGCCACAATGAGCAGTTCTTC
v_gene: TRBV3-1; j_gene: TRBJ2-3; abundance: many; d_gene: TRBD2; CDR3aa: CASSQELAGITDTQYF; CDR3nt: TGTGCCAGCAGCCAAGAACTAGCGGGGATCACAGATACGCAGTATTTT
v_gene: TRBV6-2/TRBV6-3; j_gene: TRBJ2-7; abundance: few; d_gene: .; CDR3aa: CASSYYGSGYEQYF; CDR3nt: TGTGCCAGCAGTTATTACGGGAGTGGATACGAGCAGTACTTC
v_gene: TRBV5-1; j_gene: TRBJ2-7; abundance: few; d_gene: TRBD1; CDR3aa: CASSVDRVGREQYF; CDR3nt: TGCGCCAGCAGCGTGGACAGGGTGGGGCGGGAGCAGTACTTC
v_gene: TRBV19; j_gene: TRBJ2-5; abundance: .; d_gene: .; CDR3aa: CASEIGETQYF; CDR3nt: TGTGCCAGTGAAATAGGGGAGACCCAGTACTTC
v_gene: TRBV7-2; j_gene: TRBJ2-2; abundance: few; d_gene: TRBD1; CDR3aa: CASKSTGVNTGELFF; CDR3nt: TGTGCCAGCAAATCAACAGGGGTAAACACCGGGGAGCTGTTTTTT
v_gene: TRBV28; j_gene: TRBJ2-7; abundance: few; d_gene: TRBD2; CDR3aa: CASSSPSGYYEQYF; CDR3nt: TGTGCCAGCAGTTCCCCTAGCGGATACTACGAGCAGTACTTC
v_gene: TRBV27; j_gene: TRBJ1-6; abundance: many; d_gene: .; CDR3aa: CASRRSGTPTPLHF; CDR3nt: TGTGCCAGCAGACGTTCCGGGACACCAACACCCCTCCACTTT
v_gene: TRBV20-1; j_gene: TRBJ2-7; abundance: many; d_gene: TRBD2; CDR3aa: CSAAGTSGFYEQYF; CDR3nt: TGCAGTGCAGCCGGGACTAGCGGCTTCTACGAGCAGTACTTC
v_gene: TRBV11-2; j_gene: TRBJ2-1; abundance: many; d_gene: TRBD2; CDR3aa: CASSLPQGGPGTSGRANEQFF; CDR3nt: TGTGCCAGCAGCTTGCCCCAGGGGGGGCCCGGGACTAGCGGGAGGGCCAATGAGCAGTTCTTC
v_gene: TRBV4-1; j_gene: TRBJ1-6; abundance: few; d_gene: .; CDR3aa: CASSQENRADNSPLHF; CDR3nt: TGCGCCAGCAGCCAAGAAAATCGGGCAGATAATTCACCCCTCCACTTT
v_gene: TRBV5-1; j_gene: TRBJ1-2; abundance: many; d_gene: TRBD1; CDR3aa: CASSLAQGGLGYTF; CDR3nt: TGCGCCAGCAGCTTGGCTCAGGGGGGACTCGGCTACACCTTC
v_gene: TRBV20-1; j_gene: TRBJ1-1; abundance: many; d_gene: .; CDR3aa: CSARDPVMNTEAFF; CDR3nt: TGCAGTGCTAGAGATCCAGTTATGAACACTGAAGCTTTCTTT
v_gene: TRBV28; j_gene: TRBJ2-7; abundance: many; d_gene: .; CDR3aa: CASSAHRAKAVISSYEQYF; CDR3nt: TGTGCCAGCAGTGCACACAGGGCCAAGGCCGTTATTAGCTCCTACGAGCAGTACTTC
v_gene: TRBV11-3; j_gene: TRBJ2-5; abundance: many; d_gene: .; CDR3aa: CASSLARGETQYF; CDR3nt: TGTGCCAGCAGCTTGGCTAGGGGAGAGACCCAGTACTTC
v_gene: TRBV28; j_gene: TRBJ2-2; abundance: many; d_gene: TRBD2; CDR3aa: CASSQTGLAGSTGELFF; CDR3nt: TGTGCCAGCAGTCAAACGGGACTAGCGGGATCCACCGGGGAGCTGTTTTTT
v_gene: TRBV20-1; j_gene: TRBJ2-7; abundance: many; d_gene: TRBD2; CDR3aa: CSARTSGRAGEQYF; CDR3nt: TGCAGTGCTCGGACTAGCGGGAGGGCCGGCGAGCAGTACTTC
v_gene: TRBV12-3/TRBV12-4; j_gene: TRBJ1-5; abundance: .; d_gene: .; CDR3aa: CASSSPGGMGSNQPQHF; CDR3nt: TGTGCCAGCAGCTCACCCGGAGGGATGGGGAGCAATCAGCCCCAGCATTTT
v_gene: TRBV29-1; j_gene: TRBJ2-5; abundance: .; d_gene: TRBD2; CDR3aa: CSVEGLARGGTQYF; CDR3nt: TGCAGCGTTGAAGGACTAGCCCGCGGCGGGACCCAGTACTTC
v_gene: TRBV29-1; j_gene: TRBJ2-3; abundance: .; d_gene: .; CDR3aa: CSVDSVLGGSTDTQYF; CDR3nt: TGCAGCGTTGATTCTGTTCTCGGAGGGAGCACAGATACGCAGTATTTT
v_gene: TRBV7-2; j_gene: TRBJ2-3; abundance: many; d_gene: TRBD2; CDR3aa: CASSSPGSGRDTQYF; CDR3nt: TGTGCCAGCAGCTCCCCTGGTAGCGGGAGGGATACGCAGTATTTT
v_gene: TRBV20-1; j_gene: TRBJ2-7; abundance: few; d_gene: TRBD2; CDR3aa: CSARASGSLDEQYF; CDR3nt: TGCAGCGCCCGGGCTAGCGGGAGCCTCGACGAGCAGTACTTC
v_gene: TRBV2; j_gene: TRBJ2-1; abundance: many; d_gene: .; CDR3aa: CASNRANEQFF; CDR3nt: TGTGCCAGCAACAGGGCGAATGAGCAGTTCTTC
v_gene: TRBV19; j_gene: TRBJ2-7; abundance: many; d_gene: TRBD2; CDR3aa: CATGGLASEQYF; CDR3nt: TGTGCCACCGGCGGACTAGCTTCCGAGCAGTACTTC
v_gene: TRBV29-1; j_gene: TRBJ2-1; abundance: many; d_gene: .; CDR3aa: CSGAGTPNNNEQFF; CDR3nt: TGCAGCGGGGCCGGGACCCCAAATAACAATGAGCAGTTCTTC
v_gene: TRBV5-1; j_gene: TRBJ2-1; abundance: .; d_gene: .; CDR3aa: CASSLASFSYNEQFF; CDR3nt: TGCGCCAGCAGCTTAGCGTCATTCTCCTACAATGAGCAGTTCTTC
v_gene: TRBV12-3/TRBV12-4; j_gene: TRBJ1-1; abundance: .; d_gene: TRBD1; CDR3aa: CASSPRTGGKFTEAFF; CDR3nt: TGTGCCAGCAGTCCAAGGACAGGGGGCAAGTTCACTGAAGCTTTCTTT
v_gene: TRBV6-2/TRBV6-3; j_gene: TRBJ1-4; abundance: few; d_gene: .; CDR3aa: CASSSGTEGGKLFF; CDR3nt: TGTGCCAGCAGTTCCGGGACGGAAGGGGGAAAACTGTTTTTT
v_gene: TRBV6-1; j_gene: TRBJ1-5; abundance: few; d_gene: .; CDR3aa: CASSASGAGNQPQHF; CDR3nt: TGTGCCAGCAGTGCCTCGGGGGCTGGCAATCAGCCCCAGCATTTT
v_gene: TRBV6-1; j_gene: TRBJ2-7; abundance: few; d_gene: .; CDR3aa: CASSGGNGEQYF; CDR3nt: TGTGCCTCCTCGGGCGGGAATGGAGAGCAGTACTTC
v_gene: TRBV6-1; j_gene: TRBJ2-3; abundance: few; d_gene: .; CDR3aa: CASSYTTRGGTDTQYF; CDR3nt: TGTGCCAGCAGTTACACAACACGAGGGGGCACAGATACGCAGTATTTT
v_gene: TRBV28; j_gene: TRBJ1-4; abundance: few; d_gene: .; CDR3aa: CASSQRNEKLFF; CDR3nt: TGTGCCAGCAGTCAGAGGAATGAAAAACTGTTTTTT
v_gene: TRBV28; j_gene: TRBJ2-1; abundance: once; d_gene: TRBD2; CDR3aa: CASSPGGALSSNEQFF; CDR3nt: TGTGCCAGCAGTCCCGGGGGGGCCTTATCGAGCAATGAGCAGTTCTTC
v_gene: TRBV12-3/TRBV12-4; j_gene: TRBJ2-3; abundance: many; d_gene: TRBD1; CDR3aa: CASSARDSYTDTQYF; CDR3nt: TGTGCCAGCAGTGCCCGGGACAGCTACACAGATACGCAGTATTTT
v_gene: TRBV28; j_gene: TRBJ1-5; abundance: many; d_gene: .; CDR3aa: CASSFSGGDQPQHF; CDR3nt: TGTGCCAGCAGTTTTTCGGGTGGGGATCAGCCCCAGCATTTT
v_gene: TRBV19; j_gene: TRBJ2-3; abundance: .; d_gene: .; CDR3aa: CASRLSGTDTQYF; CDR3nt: TGTGCCAGCCGACTCTCGGGGACAGATACGCAGTATTTT
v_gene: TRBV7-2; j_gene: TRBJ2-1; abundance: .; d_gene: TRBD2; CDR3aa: CASSLGPGGVEQFF; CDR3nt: TGTGCCAGCAGCTTAGGGCCGGGGGGAGTTGAGCAGTTCTTC
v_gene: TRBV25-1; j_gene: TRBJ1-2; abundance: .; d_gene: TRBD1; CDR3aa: CASSEDGTGASGYTF; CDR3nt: TGTGCCAGCAGTGAAGACGGGACAGGGGCGAGTGGCTACACCTTC
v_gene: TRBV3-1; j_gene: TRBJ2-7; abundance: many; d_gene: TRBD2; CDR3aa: CASSRGGYSYEQYF; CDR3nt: TGTGCCAGCAGCCGCGGGGGGTATTCCTACGAGCAGTACTTC
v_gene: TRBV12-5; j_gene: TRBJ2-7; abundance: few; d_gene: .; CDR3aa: CASGLENWGIGYEQYF; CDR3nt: TGTGCTAGTGGTTTGGAGAATTGGGGCATCGGTTACGAGCAGTACTTC
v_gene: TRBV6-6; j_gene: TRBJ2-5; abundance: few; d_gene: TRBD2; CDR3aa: CASSYGGSQETQYF; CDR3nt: TGTGCCAGCAGTTACGGCGGGAGTCAGGAGACCCAGTACTTC
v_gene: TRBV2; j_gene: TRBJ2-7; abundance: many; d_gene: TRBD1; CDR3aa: CASRDRGIEQYF; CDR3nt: TGTGCCAGCCGGGACAGGGGGATCGAGCAGTACTTC
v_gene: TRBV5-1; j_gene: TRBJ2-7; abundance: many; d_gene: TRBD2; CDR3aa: CASSMTSGRALYEQYF; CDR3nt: TGCGCCAGCAGCATGACTAGCGGGAGGGCCTTGTACGAGCAGTACTTC
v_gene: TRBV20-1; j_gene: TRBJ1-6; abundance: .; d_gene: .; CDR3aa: CSARGSSYNSPLHF; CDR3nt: TGCAGTGCGAGAGGGAGCTCCTATAATTCACCCCTCCACTTT
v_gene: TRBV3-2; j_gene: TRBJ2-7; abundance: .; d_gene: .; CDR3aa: CASSQVGYRGTYEQYF; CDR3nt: TGTGCCAGCAGCCAAGTGGGATACCGGGGGACCTACGAGCAGTACTTC
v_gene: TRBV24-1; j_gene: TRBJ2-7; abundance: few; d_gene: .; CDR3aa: CATSDPGSYEQYF; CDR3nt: TGTGCCACCAGTGACCCGGGCAGCTACGAGCAGTACTTC
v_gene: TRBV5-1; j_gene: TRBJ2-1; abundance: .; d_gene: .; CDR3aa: CASSLGGGMSYNEQFF; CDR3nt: TGCGCCAGCAGCTTGGGCGGGGGCATGTCGTACAATGAGCAGTTCTTC
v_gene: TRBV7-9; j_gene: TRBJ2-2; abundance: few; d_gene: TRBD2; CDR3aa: CASSFRFSLAGTSGELFF; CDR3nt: TGTGCCAGCAGCTTTAGATTTTCGCTAGCGGGAACCTCCGGGGAGCTGTTTTTT
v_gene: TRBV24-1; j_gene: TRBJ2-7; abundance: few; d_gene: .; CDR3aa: CATSGGGYEQYF; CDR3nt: TGTGCCACCAGTGGGGGCGGCTACGAGCAGTACTTC
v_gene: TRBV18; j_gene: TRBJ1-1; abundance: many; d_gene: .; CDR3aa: CASSVIRGNTEAFF; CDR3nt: TGTGCCAGCTCAGTCATCCGGGGGAACACTGAAGCTTTCTTT